These 27 T cell receptor beta chains were sequenced from one sample in a study of CD8+CD57+ T cells in acquired aplastic anemia. Template material for TCR beta VDJ and CDR3 profiling consisted of genomic DNA. TCRdb re-derived calls from the reads in MiXCR, one entry per CDR3 protein. Altogether about 210,000 distinct CDR3 sequences are present, roughly 55% being singletons, with the ten largest covering 29%. Sequencing was done on a sample of sorted CD4+, CD8+, or CD8+CD57+ T cells (not recorded which) from PBMCs. The receptor source for this set is a human donor in good health.

The chain recombines TRBV29-1 with TRBJ1-2, with D perhaps matching TRBD1 (6 bases). V was pared by 6 bases and J by 5 bases, with 10 bases between. The CDR3 consists of 11 residues. CDR1 and CDR2 from the germline V gene are SQVTM and ANQGSEA. Here the CDR3 DNA reads TGCAGCGTAGGGACAAGGTATGGCTACACCTTC. Translated, it gives CSVGTRYGYTF.

This clonotype showed up many times. The J gene is TRBJ1-1, the V gene TRBV5-1; D is unresolved. Trimming took off 1 base at V and 1 base at J, with 8 bases between the two ends. Germline V gene data show CDR1 as SGHRS and CDR2 as YFSETQ. This CDR3 region has 14 residues. In nucleotides, the CDR3 is TGCGCCAGCAGCTTGTGGGCCGCGAACACTGAAGCTTTCTTT. Protein sequence: CASSLWAANTEAFF. Full variable domain (missing parts from reference TRBV5-1 and TRBJ1-1): KAGVTQTPRYLIKTRGQQVTLSCSPISGHRSVSWYQQTPGQGLQFLFEYFSETQRNKGNFPGRFSGRQFSNSRSEMNVSTLELGDSALYLCASSLWAANTEAFFGQGTRLTVV.

This chain uses TRBV5-1 with TRBJ2-7; 14 bases match TRBD2. The CDR3 runs 17 residues. CDR1 and CDR2 (germline): SGHRS, YFSETQ. Trimming cost V 1 base and J 6 bases; bases outside gene matches: 9. In nucleotides, the CDR3 is TGCGCCAGCAGCTTGTGGGGACTAGCGGGAGACAGGGTCGAGCAGTACTTC. The encoded protein is CASSLWGLAGDRVEQYF.

This rearrangement joins TRBV10-1 to TRBJ1-1; D is unresolved. CDR3 length: 15 residues. CDR1 is WNHNN and CDR2 is SYGVQD in the germline V gene (reference sequence). Deletions cut 0 bases from V and 11 bases from J, with 19 bases between. For the CDR3, the DNA is TGCGCCAGCAGTGAGTCGAACCGGGTAGGAACGAACGCTTTCTTT. Protein sequence: CASSESNRVGTNAFF.

This clonotype was observed at least ten times. The chain joins TRBV6-4 to TRBJ2-3; 7 bases align to TRBD2. The CDR3 runs to 15 residues. After removal of 3 bases from V and 4 bases from J, the junction contained 7 bases not matched to a gene. Germline V gives CDR1 MRHNA, CDR2 SNTAGT. The DNA of the CDR3 is TGTGCCAGCAGTGAAAAGAGCGGGGTAGCAGATACGCAGTATTTT. It specifies CASSEKSGVADTQYF.

V usage is TRBV29-1 and J usage is TRBJ1-1, with TRBD1 matching over 12 bases. CDR3 length: 13 residues. The ends lost 4 bases at V and 7 bases at J; junction bases unmatched: 4. Germline V CDR1 and CDR2: SQVTM, ANQGSEA. The CDR3: CSVAGQGAGEAFF. In nucleotides, the CDR3 is TGCAGCGTTGCGGGACAGGGGGCAGGTGAAGCTTTCTTT.

The chain employs TRBV10-3 and TRBJ1-1; 10 nucleotides match TRBD1. Germline trimming cut 6 bases from V and 4 bases from J; bases unmatched to any gene: 8. CDR1 is ENHRY and CDR2 is SYGVKD in the germline V gene. The CDR3 totals 15 residues. The CDR3 sequence: CAISLGQGGSTEAFF. The CDR3, as DNA: TGTGCCATCAGCCTCGGACAGGGGGGAAGCACTGAAGCTTTCTTT.

Only a few counts were recorded for this clonotype. The chain carries TRBV3-1 and TRBJ1-2; a weak D match, TRBD1 (5 bases). Germline assignment: CDR1 LGHDT and CDR2 YNNKEL (reference sequence). This CDR3 contains 14 residues. The V end lost 8 bases, the J end lost 5 bases, and 18 bases lay between the germline ends. CDR3 residues: CASRPRGAFYGYTF. Here the CDR3 DNA reads TGTGCCAGCCGCCCTCGAGGGGCGTTTTATGGCTACACCTTC.

V is TRBV2 and J is TRBJ1-6; a possible D gene is TRBD1 (5 bases). In germline, CDR1 is SNHLY, CDR2 FYNNEI. The CDR3 runs to 15 residues. The V and J ends lost 8 bases and 7 bases respectively, with 18 bases between them. CDR3 bases: TGTGCCAGCGCTCCGGGGAGGGGCCTCAATTCACCCCTCCACTTT. Protein sequence: CASAPGRGLNSPLHF.

Comments on this clonotype: This sequence may be a read error, since a much larger clone differs from it by one base. The CDR3 DNA reads as TGCGCCAGCAGCCAGCACGGGGCAAACACTGAAGCTTTCTTT. Its translation is CASSQHGANTEAFF. The chain combines TRBV4-3 with TRBJ1-1; a possible D gene is TRBD1 (5 bases). With 3 bases removed from V and 2 bases from J, the gap between germline ends came to 10 bases. Germline CDR1 reads LGHNA; CDR2 reads YSLEER. This CDR3 contains 14 residues.

The chain is built from TRBV7-6 and TRBJ2-1, with D uncertain. The CDR3 extends over 12 amino acids. Germline lookup yields CDR1 SGHVS and CDR2 FNYEAQ. V was pared by 4 bases and J by 10 bases, with 11 bases between. In DNA form, the CDR3 reads TGTGCCAGCAGCTCCTACCAATCGGAGCAGTTCTTC. Amino acid sequence: CASSSYQSEQFF. Complete variable domain (other parts from reference TRBV7-6 and TRBJ2-1): GAGVSQSPRYKVTKRGQDVALRCDPISGHVSLYWYRQALGQGPEFLTYFNYEAQQDKSGLPNDRFSAERPEGSISTLTIQRTEQRDSAMYRCASSSYQSEQFFGPGTRLTVL.

V usage is TRBV29-1 and J usage is TRBJ2-3; maybe TRBD2 (6 bases). V was trimmed by 0 bases and J by 8 bases, leaving 21 bases between them. CDR1 is SQVTM, CDR2 ANQGSEA, per germline. The CDR3 contains 16 residues. CDR3 nucleotides: TGCAGCGTTGAAGATGGGGGGTGGGGAGGTGTGGGTACGCAGTATTTT. Residues: CSVEDGGWGGVGTQYF.

A remark on this clonotype: Given a much more abundant clone one base away, this may be a read error. The V call is TRBV20-1, the J call TRBJ2-7, with TRBD1 identical over 7 bases. This CDR3 is built from 11 residues. The V gene end was trimmed by 5 bases and the J gene end by 3 bases; junction bases not matched to a gene: 1. Germline lookup yields CDR1 DFQATT and CDR2 SNEGSKA (reference sequence). The chain's CDR3 is CSAGDSYEQYF. CDR3 sequence (DNA): TGCAGTGCTGGGGACAGCTACGAGCAGTACTTC.

This clonotype was found many times. This chain joins TRBV7-9 and TRBJ2-1, with TRBD1 identical over 8 bases. The CDR3 spans 18 residues. Unmatched junction bases numbered 12, after V lost 4 bases and J lost 1 base. Per germline, CDR1 SEHNR and CDR2 FQNEAQ (reference sequence). CDR3 sequence reads: CASSYRRTGGQSYNEQFF. The CDR3 nucleotides read TGTGCCAGCAGCTACCGCCGAACAGGGGGACAATCCTACAATGAGCAGTTCTTC.

At least ten counts were recorded for this clonotype. This chain joins TRBV5-1 and TRBJ2-7; 11 nucleotides match TRBD2. The CDR3 length is 15 residues. Trimming took 4 bases from V and 3 from J; bases not matched to a gene: 6. From germline, CDR1 is SGHRS and CDR2 YFSETQ. The CDR3 here is CASSPDGTSGYEQYF. In DNA form, the CDR3 reads TGCGCCAGCAGCCCGGACGGGACTAGCGGCTACGAGCAGTACTTC.

The CDR3: CASSLGLAGAPDTQYF. CDR3 coding DNA: TGTGCCAGCAGCTTAGGACTAGCGGGAGCGCCAGATACGCAGTATTTT. The chain joins TRBV7-9 to TRBJ2-3; 12 nucleotides line up with TRBD2. Germline assignment: CDR1 SEHNR and CDR2 FQNEAQ (reference sequence). V dropped 1 base and J dropped 4; count of bases not matched to a gene: 3. This CDR3 has 16 residues.

This sequence joins TRBV20-1 and TRBJ1-2; perhaps TRBD1 as D (6 bases). Germline V gene lookup returns CDR1 DFQATT and CDR2 SNEGSKA (reference sequence). V lost 5 bases, J lost 8 bases, and 15 bases lay in between. The CDR3 is 12 amino acids. The CDR3 loop reads CSAYTGPGGYTF. The CDR3 nucleotides read TGCAGTGCTTATACAGGGCCAGGAGGCTACACCTTC.

The CDR3 nucleotides are TGTGCCACCAGTGATATGGCGGCGCAGAAACTCAATGAGCAGTTCTTC. Translating gives CATSDMAAQKLNEQFF. The V and J genes are TRBV24-1 and TRBJ2-1; D unresolved. This CDR3 has 16 amino acids. Trimming took off 3 bases at V and 6 bases at J, with 17 bases between the two ends. Germline V lookup: CDR1 KGHDR, CDR2 SFDVKD.

Only a few counts were recorded for this clonotype. The CDR3 nucleotides read TGTGCCATCAGCCGGGACAGGGATAATTCACCCCTCCACTTT. It specifies CAISRDRDNSPLHF. V is TRBV6-5 and J is TRBJ1-6; TRBD1 agrees at 9 bases. Trimming cost V 10 bases and J 5 bases; bases outside gene matches: 6. The germline V gene has CDR1 MNHEY and CDR2 SVGAGI. This CDR3 is 14 amino acids long.

This clonotype was counted ten times or more. J is TRBJ2-7 and V is TRBV13, with D tentatively TRBD2 (6 bases). The CDR3 is made up of 13 amino acids. CDR1 is PRHDT and CDR2 is FYEKMQ in the germline V gene (reference sequence). V shed 3 bases and J shed 6 bases, with 12 bases lying between them. CDR3 region: CASSLWQGGEQYF. CDR3 nucleotide sequence: TGTGCCAGCAGCTTGTGGCAGGGAGGCGAGCAGTACTTC.

This clonotype was observed a handful of times. V and J are TRBV4-1 and TRBJ1-2; a weak D match, TRBD1 (5 bases). Trimming left V 1 base short and J 8 bases short, with 11 bases between. The germline CDR1 and CDR2 sequences are MGHRA and YSYEKL. The length of the CDR3 is 13 residues. As DNA, the CDR3 is TGCGCCAGCAGCCAAGGACGGGGGAGAGGCTACACCTTC. This sequence encodes CASSQGRGRGYTF.

This clonotype was seen a single time. The chain couples TRBV12-3 or TRBV12-4 to TRBJ1-1; 11 nucleotides align to TRBD1. CDR3 length: 15 residues. Unmatched junction bases numbered 6, after V lost 4 bases and J lost 5 bases. For the CDR3, the DNA is TGTGCCAGCAGTTCCCCCGGGACAGGGGGAACTGAAGCTTTCTTT. It codes for CASSSPGTGGTEAFF.

This clonotype came up a few times. This chain uses TRBV2 with TRBJ1-2; weak D call: TRBD1 (5 bases). Trimming left V 6 bases short and J 6 bases short, with 20 bases between. The CDR3 is 15 amino acids. CDR1 and CDR2 from the germline V gene are SNHLY and FYNNEI. This CDR3 reads CASRAARQTRDGYTF. CDR3 sequence (DNA): TGTGCCAGCAGGGCCGCAAGACAGACCCGTGATGGCTACACCTTC.

V usage is TRBV12-3 or TRBV12-4 and J usage is TRBJ1-6; D is unresolved. This CDR3 is built from 14 residues. V lost 4 bases to trimming and J lost 10 bases, with 14 bases between them. CDR3 sequence (DNA): TGTGCCAGCAGTTCGGCCGAGCTTAACTCACCCCTCCACTTT. Its translation is CASSSAELNSPLHF.

The chain recombines TRBV2 with TRBJ1-5; D may be TRBD1 (6 bases). The CDR3 length is 15 residues. V was shortened by 6 bases and J by 6 bases, with 18 bases between the two germline ends. CDR1 SNHLY and CDR2 FYNNEI come from the germline V gene. The CDR3 nucleotides read TGTGCCAGCAGGAGCGGCCTTCAGGGGAGTCAGCCCCAGCATTTT. Translated, it gives CASRSGLQGSQPQHF.

The genes are TRBV7-9 and TRBJ1-4; the match to TRBD1 covers 11 bases. V shed 4 bases, J shed 7 bases, and the junction held 11 bases outside the gene matches. Germline CDR1 SEHNR, CDR2 FQNEAQ (reference sequence). CDR3 size: 17 residues. CDR3 loop: CASSSDGQGAYGEKLFF. In DNA form, the CDR3 reads TGTGCCAGCAGCTCAGACGGACAGGGGGCGTACGGTGAAAAACTGTTTTTT. The whole variable domain, filled in from reference TRBV7-9 and TRBJ1-4, reads DTGVSQNPRHKITKRGQNVTFRCDPISEHNRLYWYRQTLGQGPEFLTYFQNEAQLEKSRLLSDRFSAERPKGSFSTLEIQRTEQGDSAMYLCASSSDGQGAYGEKLFFGSGTQLSVL.

Comment on this clonotype: The conserved final phenylalanine or tryptophan is absent from the CDR3, which likely points to a read error. The V and J genes are TRBV20-1 and TRBJ2-5; D might be TRBD1 (6 bases). V shed 5 bases and J shed 2 bases, with 15 bases lying between them. The CDR3 totals 14 residues. Looked up from germline, CDR1 is DFQATT and CDR2 is SNEGSKA (reference sequence). For the CDR3, the DNA is TGCAGTGCTTCCGGGACAATTATACAAGAGACCCAGTACCTC. Protein sequence: CSASGTIIQETQYL.